The sequence of this TCR beta chain was determined in a study of beta chain features in type 1 diabetes. Germline V gene sequence: CDR1 SGDLS, CDR2 YYNGEE. Trimming stripped 4 bases from V and 2 bases from J, with 9 bases between. There are 14 residues in the CDR3. Of the isolated RNA, all was reverse transcribed, and so the sequenced material was expressed TCRB transcripts. Generated by immunoSEQ multiplex PCR, the TCRdb table keeps only in-frame clones and is missing some. Of fewer than 350,000 clones detected, 20% appear once; the ten largest clones hold approximately 0.046%. Sequenced input: naive CD4+ T cells from blood. This sequence originates from a woman under 30 in good health. V usage is TRBV9 and J usage is TRBJ2-2; possibly TRBD2 for D (5 bases). The CDR3 DNA reads TGTGCCAGCAGCCCCCGGACTAACACCGGGGAGCTGTTTTTT. It translates to CASSPRTNTGELFF. The whole variable domain, filled in from reference TRBV9 and TRBJ2-2, reads DSGVTQTPKHLITATGQRVTLRCSPRSGDLSVYWYQQSLDQGLQFLIQYYNGEERAKGNILERFSAQQFPDLHSELNLSSLELGDSALYFCASSPRTNTGELFFGEGSRLTVL.